This T cell receptor (beta chain) was obtained from a study of T cell responses to AZD1222 COVID-19 vaccine. Broader study findings: All repertoire sampling was performed exclusively after the peak T cell response. Only six or seven AZD1222 recipients were seropositive at baseline. Across the whole spike, CD4 TCRs peaked at regions 160-218 and 743-854. Most donors were white British, females outnumbered males, and clonal diversity was possibly underestimated.

Some clones are missing from TCRdb's copy, which holds only in-frame ones; the method was immunoSEQ multiplex PCR. This table has roughly 96,000 clones, 85% to 90% appearing once. In regard to this clone: Its antigen is undetermined.

The input for sequencing was peripheral blood, taken on day 0 of AZD1222 vaccination. This receptor was obtained from an adult in good health.

The CDR3: CASSLYRGIQETQYF. CDR3 sequence (DNA): TGTGCCAGCAGTTTGTACAGGGGGATTCAAGAGACCCAGTACTTC. The V and J genes are TRBV28 and TRBJ2-5; 8 nucleotides line up with TRBD1. J lost 2 bases, V lost 3 bases, and 5 bases had no gene match. The CDR3 is 15 amino acids. Per the germline V gene, CDR1 is MDHEN and CDR2 is SYDVKM.